This T cell receptor beta chain was profiled in a study of CD8 T cells in Susac syndrome. Study as a whole: When blood was drawn, the patients with Susac syndrome were therapy-naive, on corticosteroids, or on intravenous immunoglobulin alone.

There are 15 residues in the CDR3. V shed 0 bases and J 6 bases; nucleotides not matched to a gene: 7. Per germline, CDR1 SGHTA and CDR2 FQGTGA. Concerning this clonotype: Its target is unknown.

Bulk CD8+ and CD4+ cells came from magnetic negative isolation; CD8+ TEMRA by FACS. Study findings and constraints: No clonal expansion appeared among CD4+ T cells in Susac patients.

RNA, at roughly 0.5 to 1 ug, was reverse transcribed with random hexamers. The immunoSEQ assay covered 54 Vbeta and 13 Jbeta segments for CDR3. MiXCR, run by TCRdb on the immunoSEQ multiplex PCR reads, gives a single entry per CDR3 protein. Among more than 85,000 distinct CDR3 sequences, over 90% were seen once, and the ten largest hold less than 0.4%. The gene calls are TRBV7-3 and TRBJ2-7; 8 bases fit TRBD2. Input material: CD4+ T cells from PBMCs. This clonotype was sampled from a human donor with Susac syndrome. The CDR3 protein is CASSLTHGGAAEQYF. The DNA of the CDR3 is TGTGCCAGCAGCTTAACACACGGGGGGGCGGCCGAGCAGTACTTC. The variable domain in full, with the rest retrieved from reference TRBV7-3 and TRBJ2-7, is GAGVSQTPSNKVTEKGKYVELRCDPISGHTALYWYRQSLGQGPEFLIYFQGTGAADDSGLPNDRFFAVRPEGSVSTLKIQRTERGDSAVYLCASSLTHGGAAEQYFGPGTRLTVT.